These 21 T cell receptor beta chains came from one sample sequenced in a study of shared clonotypes between healthy human individuals. Libraries were prepared by immunoSEQ multiplex PCR; TCRdb keeps only in-frame clonotypes and omits some of them. The sample contains more than 550,000 clones, 90% of which appear only once. Sample: memory CD8+ T cells from PBMCs. Subset described: CD45RO+ cells pooled with CCR7-negative TemRA cells. Receptors were obtained from a man younger than 30 in good health. Some clones in this sample may be carry-over from other donors' samples.

This chain links TRBV27 with TRBJ2-7; 10 bases align to TRBD2. J was trimmed by 2 bases and V by 4 bases; bases with no gene match: 5. The CDR3 loop spans 15 amino acids. In germline, CDR1 is MNHEY, CDR2 SMNVEV (reference sequence). The CDR3 reads CASSSPLAGAYEQYF. The CDR3 region has the DNA TGTGCCAGCAGTTCACCCCTAGCGGGAGCCTACGAGCAGTACTTC.

The genes are TRBV7-9 and TRBJ2-7; TRBD1 agrees at 10 bases. V lost 8 bases to trimming and J lost 0 bases; unmatched junction nucleotides: 4. The CDR3 contains 14 residues. Germline V gene sequence: CDR1 SEHNR, CDR2 FQNEAQ (reference sequence). The CDR3 protein is CASYGQGDSYEQYF. CDR3 nucleotides: TGTGCCAGCTACGGACAGGGGGACTCCTACGAGCAGTACTTC.

Note on this clone: The sample contains more than one DNA sequence encoding this CDR3. The chain couples TRBV18 to TRBJ2-7; D may be TRBD1 or TRBD2 (5 bases each). CDR3 length: 13 amino acids. The V end lost 6 bases, the J end lost 1 base, and 10 bases lay between the germline ends. Looked up from germline, CDR1 is KGHSH and CDR2 is LQKENI. The CDR3 coding sequence is TGTGCCAGCTCGCCGGGACGGTCCTACGAGCAGTACTTC. Translation gives CASSPGRSYEQYF.

The rearrangement joins TRBV29-1 to TRBJ2-5; 9 positions agree with TRBD1. Germline CDR1 and CDR2: SQVTM and ANQGSEA. CDR3 length equals 13 residues. The V gene end was trimmed by 3 bases and the J gene end by 11 bases; junction bases not matched to a gene: 10. CDR3 residues: CSVETGQGREQYF. The CDR3 coding sequence is TGCAGCGTTGAGACGGGACAGGGCAGAGAGCAGTACTTC. Complete variable domain (other parts from reference TRBV29-1 and TRBJ2-5): SAVISQKPSRDICQRGTSLTIQCQVDSQVTMMFWYRQQPGQSLTLIATANQGSEATYESGFVIDKFPISRPNLTFSTLTVSNMSPEDSSIYLCSVETGQGREQYFGPGTRLLVL.

The chain couples TRBV28 to TRBJ2-7, with 7 bases identical to TRBD2. Looked up from germline, CDR1 is MDHEN and CDR2 is SYDVKM. V shed 3 bases and J 2 bases; nucleotides not matched to a gene: 7. The CDR3 contains 15 residues. The CDR3 nucleotides read TGTGCCAGCAGTTTTCCCCCGGCGGGGGCCTACGAGCAGTACTTC. Residues: CASSFPPAGAYEQYF.

The chain couples TRBV27 to TRBJ1-1; D not resolved. The CDR3 is made up of 15 amino acids. V was clipped by 5 bases and J by 0 bases, with 13 bases between them. The germline CDR1 and CDR2 sequences are MNHEY and SMNVEV (reference sequence). The CDR3 DNA follows: TGTGCCAGCAGTCCAATGGCTTACATGAACACTGAAGCTTTCTTT. Its protein product is CASSPMAYMNTEAFF.

CDR3 residues: CASSLATVSTDTQYF. The CDR3 DNA reads TGTGCCAGCAGCTTAGCTACAGTTAGCACAGATACGCAGTATTTT. The chain carries TRBV7-6 and TRBJ2-3; D uncertain. The CDR3 runs 15 residues. Trimming stripped 0 bases from V and 0 bases from J, with 7 bases between. Germline CDR1 reads SGHVS; CDR2 reads FNYEAQ.

The chain couples TRBV7-9 to TRBJ2-3, with D unresolved. Germline V gives CDR1 SEHNR, CDR2 FQNEAQ (reference sequence). Trimming removed 1 base at V and 1 base at J, with 3 bases between. The CDR3 is made up of 13 amino acids. The DNA of the CDR3 is TGTGCCAGCAGCTTAGATCGCACAGATACGCAGTATTTT. Its translation is CASSLDRTDTQYF.

This chain connects TRBV5-4 to TRBJ2-7, with D possibly TRBD1 on 6 matching bases. Germline V gives CDR1 SGHNT, CDR2 YYREEE (reference sequence). The CDR3 length is 18 residues. With 4 bases removed from V and 7 bases from J, the gap between germline ends came to 30 bases. This CDR3 reads CASSQKRTGRADAREQYF. In DNA form, the CDR3 reads TGTGCCAGCAGCCAAAAACGTACAGGGCGCGCGGATGCGCGGGAGCAGTACTTC.

The chain is built from TRBV7-3 and TRBJ2-1; unclear D gene. This CDR3 spans 13 amino acids. The germline CDR1 and CDR2 sequences are SGHTA and FQGTGA. The V end was cut by 0 bases, the J end by 6 bases, with 6 bases between. The CDR3 loop reads CASSLTGRNEQFF. CDR3 DNA sequence: TGTGCCAGCAGCTTAACGGGCCGCAATGAGCAGTTCTTC.

This sequence joins TRBV7-7 and TRBJ2-3, with D perhaps TRBD2 (5 bases). Trimming took off 3 bases at V and 1 base at J, with 8 bases between the two ends. The CDR3 is 14 residues long. The germline V gene has CDR1 SSHAT and CDR2 FNYEAQ (reference sequence). DNA for the CDR3: TGTGCCAGCAGCTTGAATAGCGGCACAGATACGCAGTATTTT. As protein: CASSLNSGTDTQYF. Full variable domain (outside the CDR3, taken from reference TRBV7-7 and TRBJ2-3): GAGVSQSPRYKVTKRGQDVTLRCDPISSHATLYWYQQALGQGPEFLTYFNYEAQPDKSGLPSDRFSAERPEGSISTLTIQRTEQRDSAMYRCASSLNSGTDTQYFGPGTRLTVL.

The V gene is TRBV15, the J gene TRBJ2-7, with a weak D call TRBD2 (6 bases). Trimming cost V 1 base and J 3 bases, with 16 bases left between them. Germline V gives CDR1 LNHNV, CDR2 YYDKDF (reference sequence). CDR3 size: 16 residues. This chain's CDR3 is CATSRAIGGGFYEQYF. In DNA, the CDR3 is TGTGCCACCAGCAGAGCGATCGGGGGAGGCTTCTACGAGCAGTACTTC.

The chain carries TRBV10-1 and TRBJ2-7, with D unresolved. The CDR3 is 17 amino acids. The germline CDR1 and CDR2 sequences are WNHNN and SYGVQD (reference sequence). V was pared by 4 bases and J by 0 bases, with 19 bases between. CDR3 nucleotide sequence: TGCGCCAGCAGTGTAGGGTGCGACCCCAGGAGCTCCTACGAGCAGTACTTC. It codes for CASSVGCDPRSSYEQYF.

This chain connects TRBV2 to TRBJ2-7; TRBD1 is a possible D gene (5 bases). The V gene lost 4 bases and the J gene lost 0 bases, with 7 bases spanning the gap. This CDR3 has 13 amino acids. Germline V lookup: CDR1 SNHLY, CDR2 FYNNEI. The CDR3 sequence: CASSGTGSYEQYF. The CDR3 DNA is TGTGCCAGCAGTGGAACAGGCTCCTACGAGCAGTACTTC.

This clone was seen only once. The chain carries TRBV27 and TRBJ1-5; perhaps TRBD1 as D (6 bases). This CDR3 spans 14 amino acids. The ends were cut back, 8 bases at V and 7 bases at J, with 18 bases in the middle. CDR1 and CDR2 (germline): MNHEY, SMNVEV (reference sequence). In DNA form, the CDR3 reads TGTGCCAGCGGCGCGGTGGGGGCTGGGCAGCCCCAGCATTTT. Translation gives CASGAVGAGQPQHF.

This clone occurred once. V and J are TRBV19 and TRBJ2-2, with 8 bases lining up with TRBD1. The ends lost 5 bases at V and 3 bases at J; junction bases unmatched: 5. CDR1 and CDR2 (germline): LNHDA, SQIVND (reference sequence). The CDR3 contains 15 residues. CDR3 loop: CASSSGGGYTGELFF. DNA for the CDR3: TGTGCCAGTAGTTCAGGGGGCGGATACACCGGGGAGCTGTTTTTT.

The rearrangement uses TRBV4-1 and TRBJ1-2; D not resolved. The CDR3 is 15 amino acids. Trimming removed 0 bases from V and 9 bases from J, with 17 bases in between. Germline CDR1 and CDR2: MGHRA and YSYEKL. This chain's CDR3 is CASSQDLGRDKRYTF. CDR3 bases: TGCGCCAGCAGCCAAGATCTTGGCCGAGATAAACGCTACACCTTC.

The V and J genes are TRBV28 and TRBJ2-7, with 11 positions matching TRBD2. This CDR3 has 17 residues. V shed 6 bases and J 6 bases; nucleotides not matched to a gene: 16. Germline CDR1 reads MDHEN; CDR2 reads SYDVKM. CDR3 protein: CASRALGLAGGRTEQYF. The CDR3 nucleotides are TGTGCCAGCAGGGCCTTGGGGCTAGCGGGAGGAAGAACCGAGCAGTACTTC. The whole variable domain, filled in from reference TRBV28 and TRBJ2-7, reads DVKVTQSSRYLVKRTGEKVFLECVQDMDHENMFWYRQDPGLGLRLIYFSYDVKMKEKGDIPEGYSVSREKKERFSLILESASTNQTSMYLCASRALGLAGGRTEQYFGPGTRLTVT.

This chain joins TRBV10-3 and TRBJ1-1; D is unclear. V lost 0 bases to trimming and J lost 1 base, with 12 bases between them. The CDR3 loop spans 16 amino acids. Germline CDR1 ENHRY, CDR2 SYGVKD. This CDR3 is CAISESWLRENTEAFF. The CDR3 DNA sequence: TGTGCCATCAGTGAGTCGTGGTTGAGGGAGAACACTGAAGCTTTCTTT.

The chain recombines TRBV28 with TRBJ2-7; TRBD1 agrees at 7 bases. The CDR3 is 13 residues long. The germline V gene encodes CDR1 MDHEN and CDR2 SYDVKM. J gave up 5 bases and V 2 bases, and 3 bases lay outside the gene matches. DNA of the CDR3: TGTGCCAGCAGTTTAGAGAGGGGGCACGAGCAGTACTTC. Translated: CASSLERGHEQYF.

The chain uses TRBV7-8 and TRBJ2-7; TRBD2 agrees at 9 bases. The CDR3 is 16 residues long. Unmatched junction bases numbered 7, after V lost 2 bases and J lost 2 bases. In germline, CDR1 is SGHVS, CDR2 FQNEAQ. The CDR3 sequence is CASSLPSGVSTYEQYF. The DNA of the CDR3 is TGTGCCAGCAGCTTACCTAGCGGGGTTTCCACCTACGAGCAGTACTTC. The full variable domain, completed using reference TRBV7-8 and TRBJ2-7, is GAGVSQSPRYKVAKRGQDVALRCDPISGHVSLFWYQQALGQGPEFLTYFQNEAQLDKSGLPSDRFFAERPEGSVSTLKIQRTQQEDSAVYLCASSLPSGVSTYEQYFGPGTRLTVT.